This entry describes one TCR beta chain. The sample comes from a study of blood T cell repertoires in COVID-19. On the study more broadly: Samples of COVID-19 (acute and convalescent) were obtained from the United States, Italy and Spain. T cells, B-cell-depleted T cells, or PBMCs provided the cDNA or gDNA that served as material.

Data came from immunoSEQ multiplex PCR; TCRdb stores just in-frame clones and leaves some out. Of 190,000 or so clones listed, roughly 90% are singletons. Cohort assignment relied on participant-reported clinical history. This receptor was taken from a man younger than 35 with acute COVID-19. The sequencing sample was made of PBMCs or T cells enriched from blood (not recorded which).

The CDR3 DNA reads TGTGCCAGCAGCTTAGAGGCTAGCGGGAGTGGAACAGATACGCAGTATTTT. It yields the protein CASSLEASGSGTDTQYF. V gene TRBV11-2 combines with J gene TRBJ2-3, with 10 bases matching TRBD2. V lost 0 bases, J lost 3 bases, and 6 bases stayed unmatched. The CDR3 contains 17 residues. Germline lookup yields CDR1 SGHAT and CDR2 FQNNGV. Together with reference TRBV11-2 and TRBJ2-3, the CDR3 gives the full variable domain: EAGVAQSPRYKIIEKRQSVAFWCNPISGHATLYWYQQILGQGPKLLIQFQNNGVVDDSQLPKDRFSAERLKGVDSTLKIQPAKLEDSAVYLCASSLEASGSGTDTQYFGPGTRLTVL.